This paragraph covers one T cell receptor beta chain sequence. Its antigen remains unidentified. The length of the CDR3 is 13 residues. Germline V gives CDR1 SNHLY, CDR2 FYNNEI. Deletions cut 6 bases from V and 4 bases from J, with 12 bases between. This sample was taken from a study of shared clonotypes between healthy human individuals. Study-wide results and limits: Relative to their counterparts shared across all four donors, non-shared clonotypes exhibited diminished generation probabilities. Clonotype sharing among donors was expected to depend on sequencing depth.

The data were produced by immunoSEQ multiplex PCR, yet TCRdb's version contains in-frame clones alone and is incomplete. The profile shows about 340,000 clones, about 73% of them singletons. Subsets obtained from CD4+ cells comprised CD45RA+ naive and CD45RA-negative memory cells. The sample was memory CD4+ T cells sorted from blood. Subset in this sample: CD45RA-negative fraction. V and J are TRBV2 and TRBJ1-2; no definite D call. This TCR was recovered from a man aged 25-40 years in good health. The DNA for the CDR3 is TGTGCCAGCAGCAGACAAATTACCTATGGCTACACCTTC. Protein: CASSRQITYGYTF.